This entry describes one T cell receptor beta chain. Vbeta (60) and Jbeta (13) primers were used in the PCR. Generated by immunoSEQ multiplex PCR, the TCRdb table keeps only in-frame clones and is missing some. The sample lists around 160,000 clones, around 78% occurring once. V shed 1 base, J shed 1 base, and the junction held 1 base outside the gene matches. Germline CDR1 reads SGDLS; CDR2 reads YYNGEE. The length of the CDR3 is 14 residues. This sample is drawn from a study of cytomegalovirus exposure and HLA in healthy donors. The source of this sequence is a woman in her thirties or forties in good health and CMV-seronegative. What was sequenced was PBMCs. This rearrangement joins TRBV9 to TRBJ1-1, with 7 positions matching TRBD1. CDR3: CASSVQGGNTEAFF. The DNA for the CDR3 is TGTGCCAGCAGCGTACAGGGGGGGAACACTGAAGCTTTCTTT.